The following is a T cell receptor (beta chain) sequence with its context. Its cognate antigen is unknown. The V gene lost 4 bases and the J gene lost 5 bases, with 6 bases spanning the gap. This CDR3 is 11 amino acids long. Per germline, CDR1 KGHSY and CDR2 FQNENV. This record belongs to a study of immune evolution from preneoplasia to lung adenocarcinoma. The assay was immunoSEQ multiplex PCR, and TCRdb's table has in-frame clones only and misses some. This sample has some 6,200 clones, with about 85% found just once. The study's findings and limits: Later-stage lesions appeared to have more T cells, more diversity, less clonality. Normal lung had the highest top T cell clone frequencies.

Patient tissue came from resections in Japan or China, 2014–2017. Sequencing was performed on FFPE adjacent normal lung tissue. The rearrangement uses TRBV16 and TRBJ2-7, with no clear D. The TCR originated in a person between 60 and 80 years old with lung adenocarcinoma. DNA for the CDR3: TGTGCCAGCAGCCCCCTGGACGAGCAGTACTTC. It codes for CASSPLDEQYF.